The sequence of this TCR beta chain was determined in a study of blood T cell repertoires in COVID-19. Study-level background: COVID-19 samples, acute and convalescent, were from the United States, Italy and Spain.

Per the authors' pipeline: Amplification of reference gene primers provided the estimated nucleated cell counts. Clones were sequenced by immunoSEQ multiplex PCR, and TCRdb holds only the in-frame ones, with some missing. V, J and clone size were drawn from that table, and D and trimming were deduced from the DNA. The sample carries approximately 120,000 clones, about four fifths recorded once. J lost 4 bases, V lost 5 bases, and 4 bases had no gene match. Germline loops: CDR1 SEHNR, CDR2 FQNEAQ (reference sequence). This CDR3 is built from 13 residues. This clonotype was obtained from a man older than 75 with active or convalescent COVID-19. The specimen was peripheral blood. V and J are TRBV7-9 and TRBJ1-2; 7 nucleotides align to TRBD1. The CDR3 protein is CASSPGQLYGYTF. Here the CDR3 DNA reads TGTGCCAGCAGCCCGGGACAGCTCTATGGCTACACCTTC.